This T cell receptor beta chain was sequenced in a study of T-cell memory formation after mild COVID-19. Notes on the study in general: Second-wave clones that peaked on day 37 lacked confirmed SARS-CoV-2 specificity. Within pre-infection memory, some responding clones were found, suggesting cross-reactive memory joined.

From germline, CDR1 is DFQATT and CDR2 SNEGSKA (reference sequence). The CDR3 spans 13 residues. Trimming cost V 5 bases and J 2 bases, with 12 bases left between them. This clonotype turned up a few times. What it recognizes is unknown. One entry per CDR3 protein results from TCRdb running MiXCR on the 5' RACE reads. The sample has about 400,000 distinct CDR3 sequences; about 22% are singletons. The TCR comes from an adult woman who had mild COVID-19 (a few samples of this study predate the infection). Cell type and time point are not known. Sequencing used PBMCs or a T cell subset sorted from them (not recorded which). The chain couples TRBV20-1 to TRBJ1-1, with D perhaps matching TRBD1 (6 bases). CDR3 in DNA: TGCAGTGCTGAAGAACAGGGAAACACTGAAGCTTTCTTT. Translation: CSAEEQGNTEAFF.